A single sample gave rise to the 13 T cell receptor beta chains below, sequenced in a study of breast tumors, draining lymph nodes, adjacent tissues (dated by TCRdb to about 2016). The library was obtained by multiplex PCR. Sequencing instrument: Illumina HiSeq 2000. TCRdb reworked the public reads: Q25 trimming with fastp, MiXCR clone assembly, productive beta chains retained. Records with the same CDR3 protein are collapsed into one entry carrying the most frequent genes and DNA. In this sample the table shows fewer than 140,000 distinct CDR3 sequences, about 29% of which occur a single time. Of the sample, approximately 5% is held by the ten largest clones. The axillary draining lymph nodes of breast cancer patients were the source of the lymph node samples. Material for sequencing was axillary lymph node tissue. The receptors originated from a female donor with breast cancer. Some clones in this sample may be carry-over from other donors' samples.

This clonotype was observed a few times. This may be a read error, as it is one base from a much larger clone. V is TRBV20-1 and J is TRBJ2-5; no clear D gene. The CDR3 sequence is 14 residues long. Germline V gene lookup returns CDR1 DFQATT and CDR2 SNEGSKA (reference sequence). Trimming left V 0 bases short and J 7 bases short, with 15 bases between. The CDR3 DNA reads TGCAGTGCTAGAGATCCCCCCCCCGAAGCGACCCAGTACTTC. Protein: CSARDPPPEATQYF.

Here the CDR3 DNA reads TGTGCCAGCAGCTTAGACAGGACAGGCCCCTACGAGCAGTACTTC. Translated: CASSLDRTGPYEQYF. The rearrangement links TRBV7-2 to TRBJ2-7; 7 nucleotides agree with TRBD1. V shed 1 base, J shed 2 bases, and the junction held 5 bases outside the gene matches. The CDR3 is made up of 15 amino acids. The germline gives CDR1 SGHTA, CDR2 FQGNSA.

This clonotype was picked up many times. This chain connects TRBV19 to TRBJ2-1; D may be TRBD2 (6 bases). V was trimmed by 3 bases and J by 0 bases, leaving 15 bases between them. Germline V gives CDR1 LNHDA, CDR2 SQIVND (reference sequence). This CDR3 region has 17 residues. The CDR3 sequence: CASSIGGGLSSYNEQFF. In DNA, the CDR3 is TGTGCCAGTAGTATCGGTGGGGGGTTGAGCTCCTACAATGAGCAGTTCTTC.

V and J are TRBV9 and TRBJ2-6; D might be TRBD1 (5 bases). In germline, CDR1 is SGDLS, CDR2 YYNGEE. This CDR3 is built from 15 residues. V was shortened by 5 bases and J by 5 bases, with 14 bases between the two germline ends. The CDR3, as DNA: TGTGCCAGCAGTGAGACAAGGGGTAGGGCCAACGTCCTGACTTTC. The encoded protein is CASSETRGRANVLTF.

This clonotype is a singleton in its sample. The rearrangement uses TRBV20-1 and TRBJ2-1; TRBD1 matches at 8 bases. The length of the CDR3 is 18 residues. Germline V gives CDR1 DFQATT, CDR2 SNEGSKA (reference sequence). The junction had 14 bases not matched to a gene; V was cut back by 2 bases and J by 2 bases. The CDR3 DNA reads as TGCAGTGCTAGAAAAAGTGTCACAGGGGGGAACACCTACAATGAGCAGTTCTTC. Its translation is CSARKSVTGGNTYNEQFF.

This clonotype was counted ten times or more. This chain uses TRBV30 with TRBJ1-2; D gene uncertain. CDR3 length equals 12 residues. Germline V gene sequence: CDR1 GTSNPN, CDR2 SVGIG (reference sequence). The V end was cut by 6 bases, the J end by 8 bases, with 16 bases between. CDR3 amino acids: CACPRSSGGYTF. CDR3 DNA: TGTGCCTGCCCGCGGTCGTCGGGCGGCTACACCTTC.

In this sample, this clonotype turned up a few times. The chain combines TRBV7-8 with TRBJ1-5; 7 positions agree with TRBD1. The CDR3 runs 16 residues. Per the germline V gene, CDR1 is SGHVS and CDR2 is FQNEAQ. With 4 bases clipped from V and 2 bases from J, the junction kept 8 bases outside the gene matches. CDR3 loop: CASSSLGDRRNQPQHF. The CDR3, as DNA: TGTGCCAGCAGCTCACTAGGGGACAGACGCAATCAGCCCCAGCATTTT.

Of note for this clonotype: The missing conserved phenylalanine or tryptophan at the end of this CDR3 makes a read error likely. The DNA is left out, because the CDR3 cannot be placed on it with certainty; the CDR3 is given as TCRdb lists it. The chain is built from TRBV19 and TRBJ1-6. 8 amino acids form the CDR3, both terminal residues included. Germline loops: CDR1 LNHDA, CDR2 SQIVND (reference sequence). The CDR3 loop reads CASSQMAR.

This clonotype appeared many times. The rearrangement uses TRBV6-4 and TRBJ1-5; the match to TRBD1 covers 8 bases. Trimming at V came to 3 bases and at J to 3 bases, leaving 13 bases not matched to a gene. CDR1 and CDR2 (germline): MRHNA, SNTAGT. This CDR3 comprises 18 residues. CDR3 nucleotides: TGTGCCAGCAGTGATCATCCCGAGACAGGGGCCAACAATCAGCCCCAGCATTTT. It encodes CASSDHPETGANNQPQHF.

This clonotype was seen a few times. This chain uses TRBV5-1 with TRBJ1-1; D unclear. Germline assignment: CDR1 SGHRS and CDR2 YFSETQ. The V end was cut by 1 base, the J end by 3 bases, with 7 bases between. This CDR3 is built from 13 residues. As DNA, the CDR3 is TGCGCCAGCAGCTTGATGTTGGACACTGAAGCTTTCTTT. As protein: CASSLMLDTEAFF.

The gene calls are TRBV5-1 and TRBJ1-1, with a weak D call TRBD1 (5 bases). Germline V lookup: CDR1 SGHRS, CDR2 YFSETQ. V shed 3 bases and J shed 11 bases, with 17 bases lying between them. The length of the CDR3 is 13 residues. The CDR3 DNA reads as TGCGCCAGCAGCTGGGACGGGAAGGCGCGGGCTTTCTTT. Translated, it gives CASSWDGKARAFF.

Of note for this clonotype: Mismatch with germline at one junction end may stem from a read error. The chain combines TRBV7-2 with TRBJ1-1, with D possibly being TRBD1 (5 bases). In germline, CDR1 is SGHTA, CDR2 FQGNSA. The CDR3 totals 16 residues. In DNA form, the CDR3 reads TGCGCCAGCAGCCCCGCCGAAGGTTGGGGGGTAAGTGAAGCTTTCTTT. Protein: CASSPAEGWGVSEAFF.

This clonotype was counted a few times. The rearrangement links TRBV7-9 to TRBJ1-3; D ambiguous. Germline values: CDR1 SEHNR, CDR2 FQNEAQ (reference sequence). V lost 2 bases and J 3 bases, leaving 5 bases between the germline ends. This CDR3 has 13 amino acids. The CDR3 DNA is TGTGCCAGCAGCTTAATCGTTGGAAACACCATATATTTT. This encodes CASSLIVGNTIYF.